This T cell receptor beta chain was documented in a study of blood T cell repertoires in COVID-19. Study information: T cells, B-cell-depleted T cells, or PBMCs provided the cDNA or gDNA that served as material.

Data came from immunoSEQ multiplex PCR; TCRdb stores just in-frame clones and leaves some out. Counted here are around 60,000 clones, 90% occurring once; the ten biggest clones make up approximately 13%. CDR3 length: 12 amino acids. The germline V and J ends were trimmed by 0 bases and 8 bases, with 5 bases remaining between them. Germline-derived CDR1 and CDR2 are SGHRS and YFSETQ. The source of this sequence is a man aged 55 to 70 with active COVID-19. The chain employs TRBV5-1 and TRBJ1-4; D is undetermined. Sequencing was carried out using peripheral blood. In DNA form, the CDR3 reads TGCGCCAGCAGCTTGGAGCGGGAAAAACTGTTTTTT. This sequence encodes CASSLEREKLFF. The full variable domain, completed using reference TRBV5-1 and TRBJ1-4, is KAGVTQTPRYLIKTRGQQVTLSCSPISGHRSVSWYQQTPGQGLQFLFEYFSETQRNKGNFPGRFSGRQFSNSRSEMNVSTLELGDSALYLCASSLEREKLFFGSGTQLSVL.